Below are 16 T cell receptor beta chains sequenced from a single sample in a study of cytomegalovirus exposure and HLA in healthy donors. The study ran its PCR with 60 Vbeta and 13 Jbeta primers. Sequenced by immunoSEQ multiplex PCR; TCRdb stores in-frame clones only, minus some. The table shows about 160,000 clones, with 80% occurring only once. The sequencing sample was made of PBMCs. The source of these receptors is a woman in her fifties or sixties in good health and CMV-seropositive.

The V gene is TRBV1, the J gene TRBJ2-3; TRBD2, the D gene given by the table, was not confirmed from the DNA. TRBV1 is flagged as a pseudogene. This CDR3 is built from 18 residues. Here the CDR3 DNA reads TGCACCAGCAGCCTTGGCGTAGCGGGGGGGGAGGGCACAGATACGCAGTATTTT. Protein: CTSSLGVAGGEGTDTQYF.

This chain connects TRBV6-5 to TRBJ2-7; tentative D call: TRBD2 (5 bases). V lost 0 bases to trimming and J lost 4 bases, with 16 bases between them. This CDR3 is built from 16 residues. The germline V gene has CDR1 MNHEY and CDR2 SVGAGI. CDR3 in amino acids: CASSYSSGRTKYEQYF. Here the CDR3 DNA reads TGTGCCAGCAGTTACTCCAGCGGCAGAACCAAGTACGAGCAGTACTTC.

V usage is TRBV2 and J usage is TRBJ1-2, with unresolved D. V lost 9 bases and J 4 bases, leaving 18 bases between the germline ends. Per the germline V gene, CDR1 is SNHLY and CDR2 is FYNNEI. There are 14 residues in the CDR3. CDR3 region: CARNGGSGSYGYTF. The CDR3 region has the DNA TGTGCCAGAAATGGAGGGAGTGGGTCCTATGGCTACACCTTC.

This rearrangement joins TRBV7-8 to TRBJ2-2, with TRBD2 identical over 8 bases. The ends lost 11 bases at V and 5 bases at J; junction bases unmatched: 16. The CDR3 consists of 16 residues. Germline V gene lookup returns CDR1 SGHVS and CDR2 FQNEAQ. CDR3: CALIPPAAGGTGELFF. Here the CDR3 DNA reads TGTGCCCTCATACCCCCCGCGGCGGGAGGAACCGGGGAGCTGTTTTTT.

The V and J genes are TRBV27 and TRBJ2-2; TRBD1 might be the D (6 bases). Trimming removed 1 base from V and 0 bases from J, with 12 bases in between. The CDR3 is 17 amino acids. Germline loops: CDR1 MNHEY, CDR2 SMNVEV (reference sequence). In DNA, the CDR3 is TGTGCCAGCAGTTTATGGGTGCAGGGGTCGAACACCGGGGAGCTGTTTTTT. Its protein is CASSLWVQGSNTGELFF.

This chain links TRBV7-9 with TRBJ2-1, with D tentatively TRBD2 (6 bases). CDR3 length equals 12 residues. Germline CDR1 SEHNR, CDR2 FQNEAQ (reference sequence). For the CDR3, the DNA is TGTTCCATGGAGGGCAGATACAATGAGCAGTTCTTC. It is translated as CSMEGRYNEQFF.

In its sample, this clone was seen once. This sequence joins TRBV10-3 and TRBJ2-2; 13 bases align to TRBD2. The length of the CDR3 is 17 residues. Per germline, CDR1 ENHRY and CDR2 SYGVKD. Trimming took 5 bases from V and 4 from J; bases not matched to a gene: 7. Written as DNA, the CDR3 is TGTGCCATCAGTCTTCGGACTAGCGGGGGTCCCACCGGGGAGCTGTTTTTT. Translation gives CAISLRTSGGPTGELFF.

This rearrangement joins TRBV18 to TRBJ1-2; unclear D gene. V lost 2 bases to trimming and J lost 0 bases, with 13 bases between them. The V gene's germline CDR1 is KGHSH and CDR2 LQKENI. The CDR3 loop spans 16 amino acids. CDR3 sequence (DNA): TGTGCCAGCTCACCAATGATTACAGAGCCTAACTATGGCTACACCTTC. As protein: CASSPMITEPNYGYTF.

V and J are TRBV7-2 and TRBJ2-1; 9 nucleotides match TRBD1. The germline CDR1 and CDR2 sequences are SGHTA and FQGNSA. The CDR3 is 16 residues long. V was clipped by 4 bases and J by 3 bases; unmatched bases: 7. The CDR3 reads CASSSATGGGYNEQFF. CDR3 nucleotide sequence: TGTGCCAGCAGCTCTGCTACAGGGGGCGGCTACAATGAGCAGTTCTTC.

The chain employs TRBV29-1 and TRBJ1-5; D call uncertain. The germline gives CDR1 SQVTM, CDR2 ANQGSEA. The CDR3 spans 13 residues. V lost 4 bases to trimming and J lost 4 bases, with 11 bases between them. This chain's CDR3 is CSVAGEKNQPQHF. Here the CDR3 DNA reads TGCAGCGTTGCCGGGGAGAAGAATCAGCCCCAGCATTTT.

This clone was counted only a few times. The V call is TRBV7-8, the J call TRBJ1-2; the D gene is possibly TRBD1 (5 bases). Trimming took 5 bases from V and 5 from J, leaving 18 bases between them. This CDR3 comprises 15 residues. CDR1 is SGHVS and CDR2 is FQNEAQ in the germline V gene. CDR3 region: CASSAAVGASYGYTF. CDR3 nucleotide sequence: TGTGCCAGCAGCGCAGCTGTTGGGGCTTCGTATGGCTACACCTTC.

The chain couples TRBV7-9 to TRBJ1-1; TRBD1 might be the D (6 bases). The CDR3 length is 14 residues. Germline CDR1 is SEHNR and CDR2 is FQNEAQ (reference sequence). V dropped 1 base and J dropped 4 bases, with 10 bases sitting between them. The CDR3 sequence: CASSLEGVGTEAFF. DNA for the CDR3: TGTGCCAGCAGCTTAGAGGGGGTAGGCACTGAAGCTTTCTTT.

The J gene is TRBJ2-3, the V gene TRBV18, with TRBD2 matching over 7 bases. Germline trimming cut 8 bases from V and 0 bases from J; bases unmatched to any gene: 8. The germline CDR1 and CDR2 sequences are KGHSH and LQKENI. CDR3 size: 15 residues. CDR3 residues: CASLGGRESTDTQYF. The DNA of the CDR3 is TGTGCCAGCCTGGGCGGGAGAGAGAGCACAGATACGCAGTATTTT.

The V call is TRBV19, the J call TRBJ2-1; 9 nucleotides agree with TRBD2. The CDR3 contains 15 residues. The germline V gene encodes CDR1 LNHDA and CDR2 SQIVND (reference sequence). The V segment lost 5 bases and the J segment 0 bases; nucleotides outside the gene matches: 2. CDR3 DNA: TGTGCCAGTAGTGCGGGGGGGGGCTCCTACAATGAGCAGTTCTTC. This encodes CASSAGGGSYNEQFF.

The V and J genes are TRBV19 and TRBJ2-4, with D possibly TRBD2 on 7 matching bases. Germline CDR1 and CDR2: LNHDA and SQIVND (reference sequence). The CDR3 has 16 residues. V shed 5 bases and J shed 6 bases, with 20 bases lying between them. The CDR3 DNA follows: TGTGCCAGTAGTTCCCGAGGAAGAGGGGGGGCAAACATTCAGTACTTC. It yields the protein CASSSRGRGGANIQYF.

The V call is TRBV19, the J call TRBJ1-1; 10 nucleotides match TRBD1. Trimming at V came to 1 base and at J to 12 bases, leaving 5 bases not matched to a gene. CDR3 length equals 13 residues. Germline loops: CDR1 LNHDA, CDR2 SQIVND (reference sequence). CDR3 nucleotide sequence: TGTGCCAGTAGTATAGGGACAGGGGGGAAATCTTTCTTT. It encodes CASSIGTGGKSFF.